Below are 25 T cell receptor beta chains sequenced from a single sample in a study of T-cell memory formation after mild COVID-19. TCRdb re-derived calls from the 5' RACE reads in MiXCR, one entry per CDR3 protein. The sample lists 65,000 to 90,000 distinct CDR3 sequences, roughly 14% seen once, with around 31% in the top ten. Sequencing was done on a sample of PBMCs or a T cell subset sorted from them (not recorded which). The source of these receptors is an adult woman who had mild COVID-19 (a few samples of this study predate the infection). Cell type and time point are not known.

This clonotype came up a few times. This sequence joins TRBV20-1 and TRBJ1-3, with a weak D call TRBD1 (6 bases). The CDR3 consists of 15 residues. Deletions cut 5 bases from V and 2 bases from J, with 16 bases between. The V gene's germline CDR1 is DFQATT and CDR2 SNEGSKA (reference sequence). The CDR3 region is CSAFLRGGPGNTIYF. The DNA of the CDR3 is TGCAGTGCTTTTCTCAGGGGAGGTCCTGGAAACACCATATATTTT.

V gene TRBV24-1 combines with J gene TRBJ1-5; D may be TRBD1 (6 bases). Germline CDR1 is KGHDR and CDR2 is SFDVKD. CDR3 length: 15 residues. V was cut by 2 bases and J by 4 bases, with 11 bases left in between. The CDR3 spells CATSDSDSLNQPQHF. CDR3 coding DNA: TGTGCCACCAGTGATTCGGACAGTCTTAATCAGCCCCAGCATTTT.

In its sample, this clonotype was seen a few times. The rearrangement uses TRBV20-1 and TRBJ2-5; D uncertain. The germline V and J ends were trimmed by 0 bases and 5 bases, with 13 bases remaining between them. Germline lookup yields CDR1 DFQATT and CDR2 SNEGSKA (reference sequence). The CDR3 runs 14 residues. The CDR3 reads CSARDKPRVETQYF. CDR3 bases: TGCAGTGCTAGAGATAAGCCCCGAGTGGAGACCCAGTACTTC.

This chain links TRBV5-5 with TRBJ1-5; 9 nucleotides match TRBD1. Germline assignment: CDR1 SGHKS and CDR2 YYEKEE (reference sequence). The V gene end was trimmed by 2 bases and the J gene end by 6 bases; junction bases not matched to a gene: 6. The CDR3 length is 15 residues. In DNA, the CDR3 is TGTGCCAGCAGCTTAGCCGGGACAGGGTTTCAGCCCCAGCATTTT. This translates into CASSLAGTGFQPQHF.

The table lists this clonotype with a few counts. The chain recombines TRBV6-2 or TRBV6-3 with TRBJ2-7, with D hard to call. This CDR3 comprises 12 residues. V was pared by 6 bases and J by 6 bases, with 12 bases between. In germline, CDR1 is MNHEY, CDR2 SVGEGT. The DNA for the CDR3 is TGTGCCAGCAGGTGGGCCCCGGGCGAGCAGTACTTC. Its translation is CASRWAPGEQYF.

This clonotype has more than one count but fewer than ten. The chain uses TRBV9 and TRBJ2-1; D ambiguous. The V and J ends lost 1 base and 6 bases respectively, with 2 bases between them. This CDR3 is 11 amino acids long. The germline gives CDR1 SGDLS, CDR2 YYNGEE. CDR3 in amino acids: CASSVSNEQFF. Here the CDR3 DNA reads TGTGCCAGCAGCGTATCCAATGAGCAGTTCTTC.

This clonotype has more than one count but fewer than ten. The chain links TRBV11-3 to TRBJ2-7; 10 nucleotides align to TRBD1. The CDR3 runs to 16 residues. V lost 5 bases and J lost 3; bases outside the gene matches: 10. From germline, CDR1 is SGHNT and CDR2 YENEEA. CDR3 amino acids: CASSRPWDRGDYEQYF. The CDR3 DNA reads TGTGCCAGCAGCCGACCATGGGACAGGGGAGACTACGAGCAGTACTTC.

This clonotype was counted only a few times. The CDR3 region is CASSQLFHEQFF. In DNA, the CDR3 is TGTGCCAGCAGTCAACTCTTTCACGAGCAGTTCTTC. The chain carries TRBV27 and TRBJ2-1; D gene uncertain. The CDR3 runs 12 residues. V lost 5 bases and J 10 bases, leaving 12 bases between the germline ends. From germline, CDR1 is MNHEY and CDR2 SMNVEV (reference sequence).

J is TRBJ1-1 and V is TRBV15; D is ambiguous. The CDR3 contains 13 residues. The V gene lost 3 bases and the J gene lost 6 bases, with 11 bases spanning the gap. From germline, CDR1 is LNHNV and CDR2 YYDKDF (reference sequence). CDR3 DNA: TGTGCCACCAGCAGGCCCCCAAAGGCTGAAGCTTTCTTT. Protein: CATSRPPKAEAFF.

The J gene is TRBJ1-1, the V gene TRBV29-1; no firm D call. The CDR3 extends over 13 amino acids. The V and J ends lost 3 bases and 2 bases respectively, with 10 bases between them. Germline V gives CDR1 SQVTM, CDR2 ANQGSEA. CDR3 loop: CSVDDGINTEAFF. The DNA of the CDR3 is TGCAGCGTTGACGACGGTATCAACACTGAAGCTTTCTTT.

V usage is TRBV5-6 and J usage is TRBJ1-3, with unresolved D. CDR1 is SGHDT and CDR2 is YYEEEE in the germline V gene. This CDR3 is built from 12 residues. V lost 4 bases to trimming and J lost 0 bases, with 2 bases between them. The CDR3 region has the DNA TGTGCCAGCAGCCTCTCTGGAAACACCATATATTTT. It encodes CASSLSGNTIYF.

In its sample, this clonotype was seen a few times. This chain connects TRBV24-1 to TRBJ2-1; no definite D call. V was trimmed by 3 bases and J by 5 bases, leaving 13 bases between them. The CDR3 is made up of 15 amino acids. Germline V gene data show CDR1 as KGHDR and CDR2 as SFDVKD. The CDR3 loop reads CATSDHSRVHNEQFF. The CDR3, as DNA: TGTGCCACCAGTGATCACAGTCGGGTGCACAATGAGCAGTTCTTC.

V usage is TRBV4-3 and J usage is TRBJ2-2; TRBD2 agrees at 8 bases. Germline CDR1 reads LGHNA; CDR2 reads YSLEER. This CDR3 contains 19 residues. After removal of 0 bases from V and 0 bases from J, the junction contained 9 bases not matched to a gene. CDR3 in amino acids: CASSQDPSLAGANTGELFF. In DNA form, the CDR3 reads TGCGCCAGCAGCCAAGATCCAAGCCTAGCGGGCGCGAACACCGGGGAGCTGTTTTTT.

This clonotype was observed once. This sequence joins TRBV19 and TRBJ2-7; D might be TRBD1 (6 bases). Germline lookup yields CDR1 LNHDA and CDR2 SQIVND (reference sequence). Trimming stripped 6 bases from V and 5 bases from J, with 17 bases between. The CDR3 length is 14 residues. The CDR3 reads CASSPGVGWNEQYF. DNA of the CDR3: TGTGCCAGTAGCCCAGGGGTAGGGTGGAACGAGCAGTACTTC.

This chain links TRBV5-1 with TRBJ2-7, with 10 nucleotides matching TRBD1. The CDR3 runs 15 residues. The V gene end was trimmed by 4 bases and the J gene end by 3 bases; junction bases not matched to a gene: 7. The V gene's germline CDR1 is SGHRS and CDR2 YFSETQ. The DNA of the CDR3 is TGCGCCAGCAGCAACGGGACAGGGGTCAGCTACGAGCAGTACTTC. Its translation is CASSNGTGVSYEQYF.

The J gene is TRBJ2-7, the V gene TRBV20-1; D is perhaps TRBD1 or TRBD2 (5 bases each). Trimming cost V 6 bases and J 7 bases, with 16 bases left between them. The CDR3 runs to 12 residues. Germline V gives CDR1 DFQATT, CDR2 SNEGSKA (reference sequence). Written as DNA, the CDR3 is TGCAGTGCGCCCGGGACCGTCTGGGAGCAGTACTTC. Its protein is CSAPGTVWEQYF.

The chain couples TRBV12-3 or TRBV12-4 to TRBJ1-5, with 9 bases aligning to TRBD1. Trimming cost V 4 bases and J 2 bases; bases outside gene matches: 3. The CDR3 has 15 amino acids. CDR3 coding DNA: TGTGCCAGCAGTTCGGACAGGGGTGGCAATCAGCCCCAGCATTTT. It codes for CASSSDRGGNQPQHF.

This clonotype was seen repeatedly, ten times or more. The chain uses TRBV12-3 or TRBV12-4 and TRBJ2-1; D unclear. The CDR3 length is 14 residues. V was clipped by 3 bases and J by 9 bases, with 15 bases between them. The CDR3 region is CASSFGFGVPEQFF. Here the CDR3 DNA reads TGTGCCAGCAGTTTTGGGTTCGGCGTTCCTGAGCAGTTCTTC.

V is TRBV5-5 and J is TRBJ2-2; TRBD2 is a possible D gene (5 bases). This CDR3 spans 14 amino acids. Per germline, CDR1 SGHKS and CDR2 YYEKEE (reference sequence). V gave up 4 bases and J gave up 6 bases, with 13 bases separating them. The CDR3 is CASSRLAVAGELFF. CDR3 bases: TGTGCCAGCAGCCGCCTAGCCGTGGCCGGGGAGCTGTTTTTT.

The CDR3: CASNPTGTPGGSGYTF. The CDR3 DNA is TGTGCCAGCAACCCGACTGGAACCCCAGGGGGCTCTGGCTACACCTTC. This chain uses TRBV11-2 with TRBJ1-2; 8 nucleotides agree with TRBD1. CDR1 is SGHAT, CDR2 FQNNGV, per germline. This CDR3 region has 16 residues. V dropped 7 bases and J dropped 7; count of bases not matched to a gene: 17.

The CDR3 bases are TGTGCCAGCAGCTCTGACGTCTCCTACAATGAGCAGTTCTTC. Translated: CASSSDVSYNEQFF. This chain joins TRBV27 and TRBJ2-1, with D unclear. V shed 6 bases and J shed 0 bases, with 9 bases lying between them. The CDR3 contains 14 residues. Germline V gene data show CDR1 as MNHEY and CDR2 as SMNVEV (reference sequence).

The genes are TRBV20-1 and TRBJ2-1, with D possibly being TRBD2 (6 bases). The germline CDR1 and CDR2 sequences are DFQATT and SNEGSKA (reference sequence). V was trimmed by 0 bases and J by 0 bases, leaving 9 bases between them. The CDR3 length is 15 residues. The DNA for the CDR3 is TGCAGTGCTAGAGATCTAGCGACCTCCTACAATGAGCAGTTCTTC. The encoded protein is CSARDLATSYNEQFF.

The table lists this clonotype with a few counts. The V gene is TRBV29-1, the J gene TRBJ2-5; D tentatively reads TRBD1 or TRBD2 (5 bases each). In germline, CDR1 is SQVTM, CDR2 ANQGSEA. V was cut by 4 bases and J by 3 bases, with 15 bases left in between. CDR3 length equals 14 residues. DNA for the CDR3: TGCAGCGTTGCGGGGCCTGGATGGGAAGAGACCCAGTACTTC. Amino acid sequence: CSVAGPGWEETQYF.

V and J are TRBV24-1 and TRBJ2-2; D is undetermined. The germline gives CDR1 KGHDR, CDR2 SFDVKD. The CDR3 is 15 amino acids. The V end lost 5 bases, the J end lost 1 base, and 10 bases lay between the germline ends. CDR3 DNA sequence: TGTGCCACCAGTGCCCCGTCATTGAACACCGGGGAGCTGTTTTTT. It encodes CATSAPSLNTGELFF.

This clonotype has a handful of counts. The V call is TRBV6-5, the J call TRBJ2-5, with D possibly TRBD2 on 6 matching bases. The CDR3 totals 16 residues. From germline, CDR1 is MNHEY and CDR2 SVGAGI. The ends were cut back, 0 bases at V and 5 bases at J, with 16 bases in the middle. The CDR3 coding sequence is TGTGCCAGCAGTTACTCGAATGCGGGGTGGCTGGAGACCCAGTACTTC. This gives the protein CASSYSNAGWLETQYF.